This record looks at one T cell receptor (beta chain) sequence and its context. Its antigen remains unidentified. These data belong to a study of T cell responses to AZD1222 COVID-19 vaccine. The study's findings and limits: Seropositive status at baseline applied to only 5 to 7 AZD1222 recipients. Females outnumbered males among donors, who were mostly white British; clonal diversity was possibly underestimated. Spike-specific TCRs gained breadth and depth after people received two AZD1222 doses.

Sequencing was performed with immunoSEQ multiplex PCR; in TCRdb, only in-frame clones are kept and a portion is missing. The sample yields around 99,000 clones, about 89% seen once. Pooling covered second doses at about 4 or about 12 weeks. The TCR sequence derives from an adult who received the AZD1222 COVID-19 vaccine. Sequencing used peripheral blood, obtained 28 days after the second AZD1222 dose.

This chain's CDR3 is CASSQGAGLYSGNTIYF. CDR3 nucleotides: TGTGCCAGCAGCCAAGGGGCAGGGCTTTACTCTGGAAACACCATATATTTT. The J gene is TRBJ1-3, the V gene TRBV14, with TRBD1 as a possible D gene (5 bases). V lost 1 base, J lost 0 bases, and 13 bases lay in between. Germline lookup yields CDR1 SGHDN and CDR2 FVKESK. This CDR3 spans 17 amino acids.